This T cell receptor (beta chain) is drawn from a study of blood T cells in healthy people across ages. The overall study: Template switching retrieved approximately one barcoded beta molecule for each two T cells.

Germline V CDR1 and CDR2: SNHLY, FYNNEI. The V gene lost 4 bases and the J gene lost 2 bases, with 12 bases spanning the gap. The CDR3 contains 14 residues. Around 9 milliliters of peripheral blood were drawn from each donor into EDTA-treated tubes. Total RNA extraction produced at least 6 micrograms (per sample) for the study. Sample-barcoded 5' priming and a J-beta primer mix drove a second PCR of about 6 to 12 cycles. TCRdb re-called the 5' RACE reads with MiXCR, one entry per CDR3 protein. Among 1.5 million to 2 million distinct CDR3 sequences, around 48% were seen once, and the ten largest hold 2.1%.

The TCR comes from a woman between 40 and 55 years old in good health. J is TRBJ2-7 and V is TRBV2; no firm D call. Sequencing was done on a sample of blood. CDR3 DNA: TGTGCCAGCAGTGCAGGACGGCTTACCTACGAGCAGTACTTC. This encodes CASSAGRLTYEQYF.